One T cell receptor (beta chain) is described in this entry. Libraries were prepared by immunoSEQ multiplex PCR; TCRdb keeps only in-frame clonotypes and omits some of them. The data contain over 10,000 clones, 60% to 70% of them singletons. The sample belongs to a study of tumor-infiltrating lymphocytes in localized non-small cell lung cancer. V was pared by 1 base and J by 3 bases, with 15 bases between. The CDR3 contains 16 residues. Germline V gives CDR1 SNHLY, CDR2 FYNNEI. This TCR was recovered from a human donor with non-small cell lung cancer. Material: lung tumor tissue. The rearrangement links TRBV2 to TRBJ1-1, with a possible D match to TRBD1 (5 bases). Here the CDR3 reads CASSEGGSGVYTEAFF. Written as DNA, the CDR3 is TGTGCCAGCAGTGAAGGGGGGTCTGGGGTCTACACTGAAGCTTTCTTT.